This is a list of T cell receptor beta chains from one sample in a study of blood T cell repertoires in COVID-19. TCRdb keeps only in-frame clones here, not all; method: immunoSEQ multiplex PCR. The sample holds about 160,000 clones; approximately 85% are singletons and the top ten take approximately 0.99%. Sequencing was done on a sample of peripheral blood. The origin of the receptors is a man aged 40-49 years with acute or convalescent COVID-19. CDR3s include the opening cysteine and the closing phenylalanine or tryptophan. A D gene is named only where the DNA matches it firmly. Clone size is stated in some rows and not others, as once, few, many or a class when expanded.

v_call	d_call	clone_size	j_call	cdr3_aa	cdr3_nt
TRBV9	.	few	TRBJ1-1	CASSVSGVTEAFF	TGTGCCAGCAGCGTTTCCGGGGTCACTGAAGCTTTCTTT
TRBV27	.	once	TRBJ2-1	CASSLNINSLTSYNEQFF	TGTGCCAGCAGTCTAAACATAAATAGCCTTACCTCCTACAATGAGCAGTTCTTC
TRBV27	TRBD1	few	TRBJ1-6	CASSSEQGASYNSPLHF	TGTGCCAGCAGTTCGGAGCAGGGGGCATCCTATAATTCACCCCTCCACTTT
TRBV10-3	.	.	TRBJ1-1	CAISEEATEAFF	TGTGCCATCAGTGAGGAGGCGACTGAAGCTTTCTTT
TRBV14	TRBD1	.	TRBJ2-7	CASSRSGTGAYEQYF	TGTGCCAGCAGCCGTTCCGGGACAGGGGCCTACGAGCAGTACTTC
TRBV4-2	.	.	TRBJ1-2	CASSQLDNGYGYTF	TGTGCCAGCAGCCAATTGGACAACGGCTATGGCTACACCTTC
TRBV7-9	.	.	TRBJ1-1	CASTMDTLHTEAFF	TGTGCCAGCACCATGGACACCTTGCACACTGAAGCTTTCTTT
TRBV5-4	.	few	TRBJ1-2	CASSPQQGGYGYTF	TGTGCCAGCAGCCCTCAACAGGGAGGGTATGGCTACACCTTC
TRBV6-5	TRBD1	.	TRBJ1-2	CASVENRGGQKYTF	TGTGCCAGCGTCGAAAACAGGGGCGGCCAGAAGTACACCTTC
TRBV3-1/TRBV3-2	.	.	TRBJ2-7	CASSRSQVYEQYF	TGTGCCAGCAGCCGGTCACAGGTATACGAGCAGTACTTC
TRBV18	TRBD1	.	TRBJ1-5	CASSPSDRVMSNSNQPQHF	TGTGCCAGCTCACCAAGCGACAGGGTAATGTCGAATAGCAATCAGCCCCAGCATTTT
TRBV28	.	.	TRBJ2-1	CASSSGHGGNEQFF	TGTGCCAGCAGTTCAGGACATGGAGGGAATGAGCAGTTCTTC
TRBV15	TRBD1	.	TRBJ1-5	CATSRLKDRSNQPQHF	TGTGCCACCAGCAGACTCAAGGACAGGAGCAATCAGCCCCAGCATTTT
TRBV29-1	.	.	TRBJ1-1	CSVFPRQAGTEAFF	TGCAGCGTTTTCCCCAGGCAGGCGGGCACTGAAGCTTTCTTT
TRBV19	.	.	TRBJ1-1	CASSRQSPTEAFF	TGTGCCAGTAGCAGACAGAGTCCCACTGAAGCTTTCTTT
TRBV3-1/TRBV3-2	.	few	TRBJ2-7	CASSQSGPHEQYF	TGTGCCAGCAGCCAAAGCGGGCCCCACGAGCAGTACTTC
TRBV7-2	TRBD2	.	TRBJ2-7	CASSRNPSGAYEQYF	TGTGCCAGCAGTCGCAATCCTAGCGGAGCCTACGAGCAGTACTTC
TRBV29-1	.	.	TRBJ1-1	CSAGDGMNTEAFF	TGCAGCGCCGGGGATGGTATGAACACTGAAGCTTTCTTT
TRBV2	TRBD1	few	TRBJ2-7	CASNNGYRGQGEQYF	TGTGCCAGCAACAACGGATACAGGGGGCAAGGGGAGCAGTACTTC
TRBV12-3/TRBV12-4	.	.	TRBJ1-2	CASSFEGNYGYTF	TGTGCCAGCAGTTTTGAGGGAAACTATGGCTACACCTTC
TRBV5-6	.	.	TRBJ2-1	CASSLILEQQFF	TGTGCCAGCAGCTTGATTCTAGAGCAGCAGTTCTTC
TRBV5-1	.	few	TRBJ1-2	CASSLAGPGYYGYTF	TGCGCCAGCAGCCTAGCCGGTCCGGGGTACTATGGCTACACCTTC
TRBV5-5	.	few	TRBJ1-2	CASSPMGGEGNYGYTF	TGTGCCAGCAGCCCGATGGGTGGGGAGGGTAACTATGGCTACACCTTC
TRBV10-3	TRBD1	.	TRBJ2-7	CAISEDRVGQYF	TGTGCCATCAGTGAGGACAGGGTCGGGCAGTACTTC
TRBV7-9	.	.	TRBJ1-3	CASSFAGAGNTIYF	TGTGCCAGCAGCTTTGCAGGTGCTGGAAACACCATATATTTT
TRBV5-6	.	once	TRBJ2-4	CASSSLPDRGNIQYF	TGTGCCAGCAGCTCCCTACCGGACCGGGGGAACATTCAGTACTTC
TRBV2	TRBD1	.	TRBJ1-2	CASRQQGIANYGYTF	TGTGCCAGCAGGCAACAGGGGATAGCTAACTATGGCTACACCTTC
TRBV5-1	.	.	TRBJ1-1	CASSLRGGVEAFF	TGCGCCAGCAGCTTGCGGGGAGGGGTCGAAGCTTTCTTT
TRBV5-5	TRBD2	.	TRBJ2-1	CASSLDLRGGGNEQFF	TGTGCCAGCAGCTTGGACCTGCGGGGGGGCGGGAATGAGCAGTTCTTC
TRBV27	.	.	TRBJ1-4	CAPAGRPSETNEKLFF	TGTGCCCCGGCAGGCCGACCTTCTGAAACTAATGAAAAACTGTTTTTT
TRBV19	TRBD1	.	TRBJ2-2	CASSEAPRQGTGELFF	TGTGCCAGTAGTGAGGCCCCGCGACAGGGGACCGGGGAGCTGTTTTTT
TRBV29-1	TRBD1	.	TRBJ1-5	CSVGRGPGQPQHF	TGCAGCGTTGGTAGGGGGCCGGGTCAGCCCCAGCATTTT
TRBV20-1	TRBD2	.	TRBJ2-1	CSASGSGGDNEQFF	TGCAGTGCTAGTGGTAGCGGGGGGGACAATGAGCAGTTCTTC
TRBV19	TRBD1	once	TRBJ1-5	CASSTGTGVGPQHF	TGTGCCAGTAGTACCGGGACAGGGGTCGGGCCCCAGCATTTT
TRBV7-2	.	.	TRBJ2-7	CASSSLEGYEQYF	TGTGCCAGCAGCTCCTTAGAGGGATACGAGCAGTACTTC
TRBV27	TRBD2	.	TRBJ2-3	CASQGLAGTDTQYF	TGTGCCAGCCAGGGACTAGCGGGCACAGATACGCAGTATTTT
TRBV12-5	.	.	TRBJ1-5	CASGQDNLAQHF	TGTGCTAGTGGCCAAGACAACTTAGCCCAGCATTTT
TRBV29-1	.	.	TRBJ1-1	CSVGRQSSEAFF	TGCAGCGTTGGGAGACAGAGCAGTGAAGCTTTCTTT
TRBV18	.	.	TRBJ1-2	CASSPPWQGSGYTF	TGTGCCAGCTCACCACCGTGGCAGGGGAGCGGCTACACCTTC
TRBV21-1	.	.	TRBJ2-3	CASSKGVTSGGAEDTQYF	TGTGCCAGCAGCAAAGGCGTGACTAGCGGGGGGGCCGAAGATACGCAGTATTTT
TRBV2	TRBD2	.	TRBJ2-7	CASSEAGSGGPLSTYEQYF	TGTGCCAGCAGTGAAGCAGGTAGCGGGGGCCCACTATCAACATACGAGCAGTACTTC